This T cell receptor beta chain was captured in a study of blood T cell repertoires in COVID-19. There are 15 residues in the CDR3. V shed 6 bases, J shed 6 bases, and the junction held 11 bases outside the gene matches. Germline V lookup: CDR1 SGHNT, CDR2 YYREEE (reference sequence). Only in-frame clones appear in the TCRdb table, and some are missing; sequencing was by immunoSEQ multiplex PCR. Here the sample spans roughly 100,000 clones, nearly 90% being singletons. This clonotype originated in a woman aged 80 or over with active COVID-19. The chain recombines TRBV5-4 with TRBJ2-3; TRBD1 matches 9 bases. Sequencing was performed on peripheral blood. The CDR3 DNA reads TGTGCCAGCAAACCCGGGACAGGGTATTTGGATACGCAGTATTTT. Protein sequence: CASKPGTGYLDTQYF.